This T cell receptor beta chain was sequenced for a study of T cell clonality in common variable immunodeficiency. CVID and control samples used equivalent genomic DNA input. Assay: immunoSEQ multiplex PCR; the TCRdb copy retains only in-frame clones and omits some. This sample carries 15,000 to 20,000 clones, none of them present only once. In this sample, this clone turned up many times. Its specificity is not known. Whole-study results and caveats: Common variable immunodeficiency TCR beta sequences reportedly had fewer deletions and N-nucleotide insertions.

This receptor was identified in a human donor with common variable immunodeficiency. The sample taken for sequencing was peripheral blood mononuclear cells.

The covered CDR3 bases are TGTGCCAGCAGTTTAAGGGGAAAGGTTTATGGC. Translating it yields CASSLRGKVYG. In full, the CDR3 is CASSLRGKVYGYTF. The gene calls are TRBV12-3 or TRBV12-4 and TRBJ1-2, with D possibly being TRBD1 (5 bases). The CDR3 end falls 3 residues outside the read, so it is completed with the germline J gene. Trimming took 2 bases from V and 5 from J, leaving 12 bases between them. There are 14 residues in the CDR3.